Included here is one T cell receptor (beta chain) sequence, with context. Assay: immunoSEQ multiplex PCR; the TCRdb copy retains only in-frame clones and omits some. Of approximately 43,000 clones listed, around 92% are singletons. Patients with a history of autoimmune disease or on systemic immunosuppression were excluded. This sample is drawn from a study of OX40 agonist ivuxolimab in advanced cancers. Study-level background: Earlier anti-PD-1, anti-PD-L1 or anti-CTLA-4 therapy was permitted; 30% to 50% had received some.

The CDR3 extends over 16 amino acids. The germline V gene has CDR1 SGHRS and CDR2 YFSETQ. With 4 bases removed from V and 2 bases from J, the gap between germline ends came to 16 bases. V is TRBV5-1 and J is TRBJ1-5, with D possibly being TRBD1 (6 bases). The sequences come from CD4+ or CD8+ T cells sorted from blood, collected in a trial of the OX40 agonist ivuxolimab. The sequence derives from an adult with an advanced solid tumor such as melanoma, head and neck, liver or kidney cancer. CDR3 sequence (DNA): TGCGCCAGCAGCCTACAGGGATTTGTTGGCAATCAGCCCCAGCATTTT. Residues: CASSLQGFVGNQPQHF.